The 18 T cell receptor beta chains in this list originate from one sample, sequenced in a study of T cells in Graves' hyperthyroidism and ophthalmopathy. Researchers took RNA transcripts and amplified the TCR beta CDR3 regions from them. First-round RT-PCR of the TCR CDR3 relied on the HTBI primer set. TCRdb reprocessed the multiplex PCR reads via MiXCR and lists one record per CDR3 protein. The sample yields about 600,000 distinct CDR3 sequences, around 15% seen once. The specimen was blood. These receptors came from a woman in her thirties or forties with Graves' ophthalmopathy.

This clonotype was detected many times. The CDR3 sequence: CATSGSDTDTQYF. The CDR3 nucleotides are TGCGCCACCTCAGGATCGGACACAGATACGCAGTATTTT. V gene TRBV5-1 combines with J gene TRBJ2-3; D gene uncertain. V lost 9 bases and J lost 2, with 13 bases in between. The CDR3 spans 13 residues. Per germline, CDR1 SGHRS and CDR2 YFSETQ.

This clonotype came up a few times. The rearrangement links TRBV7-2 to TRBJ2-3; D is unresolved. V gave up 1 base and J gave up 0 bases, with 8 bases separating them. Germline CDR1 is SGHTA and CDR2 is FQGNSA. This CDR3 has 15 residues. CDR3 amino acids: CASSLVASSTDTQYF. CDR3 coding DNA: TGTGCCAGCAGCTTAGTGGCGTCTAGCACAGATACGCAGTATTTT.

The gene calls are TRBV4-2 and TRBJ1-3; D is undetermined. The germline gives CDR1 LGHNA, CDR2 YNFKEQ. The CDR3 has 15 residues. Trimming pared 0 bases from V and 4 bases from J, leaving 10 bases between. The CDR3 sequence is CASSQDSSRGNTIYF. The CDR3 DNA reads as TGTGCCAGCAGCCAAGATAGCTCTCGCGGAAACACCATATATTTT.

This clonotype came up many times. The V and J genes are TRBV10-3 and TRBJ2-2; no reliable D call. This CDR3 region has 15 residues. Looked up from germline, CDR1 is ENHRY and CDR2 is SYGVKD. V was pared by 4 bases and J by 3 bases, with 12 bases between. CDR3 sequence reads: CAISGRAADTGELFF. The CDR3 DNA reads TGTGCCATCAGTGGAAGGGCTGCCGACACCGGGGAGCTGTTTTTT.

Only a few counts were recorded for this clonotype. The genes are TRBV7-9 and TRBJ2-7; D is perhaps TRBD1 (6 bases). V shed 6 bases and J shed 3 bases, with 15 bases lying between them. This CDR3 comprises 14 residues. Germline CDR1 and CDR2: SEHNR and FQNEAQ (reference sequence). CDR3 region: CASRATGPNYEQYF. For the CDR3, the DNA is TGTGCCAGCAGGGCAACAGGGCCTAACTACGAGCAGTACTTC.

This clonotype appeared many times. The chain carries TRBV20-1 and TRBJ1-5; 7 positions agree with TRBD1. Germline lookup yields CDR1 DFQATT and CDR2 SNEGSKA (reference sequence). V shed 6 bases, J shed 5 bases, and the junction held 10 bases outside the gene matches. The CDR3 contains 14 residues. The CDR3 DNA sequence: TGCAGTGCCCTGGGGGAGGGGGCGCATCAGCCCCAGCATTTT. Amino acids: CSALGEGAHQPQHF.

This chain uses TRBV9 with TRBJ2-2; D uncertain. V was pared by 0 bases and J by 4 bases, with 7 bases between. Germline CDR1 and CDR2: SGDLS and YYNGEE. This CDR3 is 14 amino acids long. The CDR3 sequence: CASSVAGSTGELFF. In nucleotides, the CDR3 is TGTGCCAGCAGCGTAGCAGGTAGCACCGGGGAGCTGTTTTTT.

At least ten counts were recorded for this clonotype. The genes are TRBV20-1 and TRBJ2-1; 8 bases match TRBD2. The CDR3 spans 13 residues. V lost 7 bases and J lost 3; bases outside the gene matches: 5. Germline V gene data show CDR1 as DFQATT and CDR2 as SNEGSKA (reference sequence). CDR3 sequence reads: CSVLAGSYNEQFF. The CDR3 DNA sequence: TGCAGTGTGCTAGCGGGCAGCTACAATGAGCAGTTCTTC.

This clonotype showed up many times. The rearrangement joins TRBV6-1 to TRBJ1-5; D gene unclear. The CDR3 is 14 residues long. The V and J ends lost 1 base and 4 bases respectively, with 8 bases between them. CDR1 MNHNS and CDR2 SASEGT come from the germline V gene. CDR3 amino acids: CASSEEMENQPQHF. CDR3 in DNA: TGTGCCAGCAGTGAAGAGATGGAAAATCAGCCCCAGCATTTT.

The chain joins TRBV6-4 to TRBJ2-7; D not certain. There are 13 residues in the CDR3. The ends were cut back, 6 bases at V and 0 bases at J, with 9 bases in the middle. The germline gives CDR1 MRHNA, CDR2 SNTAGT. In nucleotides, the CDR3 is TGTGCCAGCAGCGAGGCCAGCTCCTACGAGCAGTACTTC. This translates into CASSEASSYEQYF.

This clonotype occurred many times. The chain recombines TRBV20-1 with TRBJ2-7, with a weak D call TRBD2 (6 bases). Germline V lookup: CDR1 DFQATT, CDR2 SNEGSKA (reference sequence). The CDR3 is 12 amino acids. Trimming pared 4 bases from V and 3 bases from J, leaving 10 bases between. This CDR3 reads CSATGTHYEQYF. The CDR3 nucleotides are TGCAGTGCTACCGGGACTCACTACGAGCAGTACTTC.

This clonotype has a handful of counts. The CDR3, as DNA: TGTGCCAGCAGCGTACAGGGATCTAGCACAGATACGCAGTATTTT. It codes for CASSVQGSSTDTQYF. This chain uses TRBV9 with TRBJ2-3; the D gene is possibly TRBD1 (5 bases). The germline V and J ends were trimmed by 1 base and 0 bases, with 9 bases remaining between them. The germline V gene has CDR1 SGDLS and CDR2 YYNGEE. CDR3 length: 15 amino acids.

Only a few counts were recorded for this clonotype. This chain joins TRBV7-9 and TRBJ2-1; 13 bases line up with TRBD2. The ends lost 5 bases at V and 2 bases at J; junction bases unmatched: 18. Germline assignment: CDR1 SEHNR and CDR2 FQNEAQ (reference sequence). This CDR3 region has 21 residues. The CDR3 loop reads CASSPGLAGDLLSRTYNEQFF. In nucleotides, the CDR3 is TGTGCCAGCAGCCCAGGACTAGCGGGAGACCTGCTAAGTCGCACCTACAATGAGCAGTTCTTC. Drawing the rest from reference TRBV7-9 and TRBJ2-1, the complete variable domain is DTGVSQNPRHKITKRGQNVTFRCDPISEHNRLYWYRQTLGQGPEFLTYFQNEAQLEKSRLLSDRFSAERPKGSFSTLEIQRTEQGDSAMYLCASSPGLAGDLLSRTYNEQFFGPGTRLTVL.

This clonotype appeared a few times. V gene TRBV20-1 combines with J gene TRBJ1-6, with D uncertain. This CDR3 contains 16 residues. Trimming left V 4 bases short and J 0 bases short, with 13 bases between. Germline V lookup: CDR1 DFQATT, CDR2 SNEGSKA (reference sequence). CDR3 DNA sequence: TGCAGTGCTACCTCGACGGATAGCTCCTATAATTCACCCCTCCACTTT. Translation gives CSATSTDSSYNSPLHF.

V usage is TRBV7-9 and J usage is TRBJ2-3; 8 bases align to TRBD1. V lost 2 bases and J lost 4; bases outside the gene matches: 5. CDR1 and CDR2 from the germline V gene are SEHNR and FQNEAQ (reference sequence). The CDR3 covers 15 residues. The CDR3 loop is CASSLTQGAPDTQYF. Written as DNA, the CDR3 is TGTGCCAGCAGCTTAACGCAGGGGGCCCCAGATACGCAGTATTTT.

This clonotype was found many times. The genes are TRBV29-1 and TRBJ2-7, with D possibly being TRBD1 (6 bases). The germline V and J ends were trimmed by 4 bases and 6 bases, with 16 bases remaining between them. The CDR3 runs to 13 residues. From germline, CDR1 is SQVTM and CDR2 ANQGSEA. The CDR3 loop reads CSVGLGQIAEQYF. The CDR3 DNA reads TGCAGCGTTGGACTTGGACAGATAGCCGAGCAGTACTTC.

Of note for this clonotype: This clone may be a read error of a much larger clone one base away. The chain has TRBV5-1 and TRBJ2-7; either TRBD1 or TRBD2 may fit D (5 bases each). The CDR3 consists of 16 residues. Germline CDR1 reads SGHRS; CDR2 reads YFSETQ. The CDR3 DNA reads as TGCGCCAGCAGCTTGGTCGCCGGGACGAGCTCCTACAAGCAGTACTTC. Protein sequence: CASSLVAGTSSYKQYF.

Many counts were recorded for this clonotype. The J gene is TRBJ2-1, the V gene TRBV7-3, with 11 bases matching TRBD2. The CDR3 is 15 amino acids. V was clipped by 3 bases and J by 5 bases; unmatched bases: 3. Germline loops: CDR1 SGHTA, CDR2 FQGTGA. CDR3: CASSFSGGANNEQFF. The CDR3 DNA follows: TGTGCCAGCAGCTTTAGCGGGGGGGCCAACAATGAGCAGTTCTTC.